A single sample gave rise to the 18 T cell receptor beta chains below, sequenced in a study of blood T cell repertoires in COVID-19. Profiled with immunoSEQ multiplex PCR; TCRdb holds only in-frame clones, not every one. This sample has about 78,000 clones, with 90% found just once. Sequencing was performed on peripheral blood. All receptors derive from a woman aged 45-59 years in a cohort sampled during active COVID-19.

This chain uses TRBV7-3 with TRBJ2-1; D perhaps matches TRBD2 (6 bases). Trimming stripped 5 bases from V and 6 bases from J, with 14 bases between. From germline, CDR1 is SGHTA and CDR2 FQGTGA. This CDR3 contains 14 residues. CDR3 nucleotide sequence: TGTGCCAGCAGCCTCGGGACGCGGGGCAATGAGCAGTTCTTC. Translating gives CASSLGTRGNEQFF.

The chain links TRBV9 to TRBJ2-7; 11 bases are a match to TRBD2. The V and J ends lost 4 bases and 2 bases, in that order; junction bases with no gene match: 2. The CDR3 is 14 residues long. From germline, CDR1 is SGDLS and CDR2 YYNGEE. The CDR3 here is CASSPGLAAYEQYF. CDR3 nucleotides: TGTGCCAGCAGCCCGGGACTAGCGGCCTACGAGCAGTACTTC.

This chain links TRBV5-1 with TRBJ2-7; 9 bases agree with TRBD2. V lost 4 bases to trimming and J lost 3 bases; unmatched junction nucleotides: 11. The CDR3 sequence is 16 residues long. The germline V gene encodes CDR1 SGHRS and CDR2 YFSETQ. CDR3 residues: CASSAVGAGGDYEQYF. CDR3 DNA sequence: TGCGCCAGCAGCGCCGTTGGGGCGGGAGGGGACTACGAGCAGTACTTC.

The chain recombines TRBV12-5 with TRBJ1-1, with TRBD1 identical over 7 bases. Germline CDR1 is LGHNT and CDR2 is FRNRAP. The V segment lost 1 base and the J segment 8 bases; nucleotides outside the gene matches: 7. The CDR3 runs to 14 residues. The CDR3 loop is CASGLDQTGLEAFF. CDR3 in DNA: TGTGCTAGTGGTTTGGACCAGACAGGGCTAGAAGCTTTCTTT.

The chain recombines TRBV7-8 with TRBJ1-5, with D possibly being TRBD1 (6 bases). CDR1 and CDR2 from the germline V gene are SGHVS and FQNEAQ. This CDR3 spans 15 amino acids. V lost 5 bases and J lost 7, with 18 bases in between. This chain's CDR3 is CASSRSWTDVQPQHF. CDR3 bases: TGTGCCAGCAGCCGTAGTTGGACAGATGTCCAGCCCCAGCATTTT.

V is TRBV18 and J is TRBJ1-5, with 8 bases lining up with TRBD1. J was trimmed by 2 bases and V by 5 bases; bases with no gene match: 11. The CDR3 is 17 amino acids. The germline gives CDR1 KGHSH, CDR2 LQKENI. CDR3 sequence reads: CASSTGGASEGNQPQHF. DNA for the CDR3: TGTGCCAGCTCAACAGGGGGAGCGAGTGAAGGCAATCAGCCCCAGCATTTT.

This rearrangement joins TRBV27 to TRBJ1-5; perhaps TRBD1 as D (6 bases). CDR1 is MNHEY, CDR2 SMNVEV, per germline (reference sequence). Trimming stripped 3 bases from V and 5 bases from J, with 14 bases between. This CDR3 has 15 residues. The CDR3 sequence is CASSLIGGGDQPQHF. CDR3 bases: TGTGCCAGCAGTTTGATAGGGGGTGGGGATCAGCCCCAGCATTTT.

The chain uses TRBV21-1 and TRBJ1-1; the table calls TRBD1, which could not be checked here. TRBV21-1 is designated a pseudogene. The CDR3 is 16 amino acids. CDR3 sequence (DNA): TGTGCCAGCAGCAAAAGTAGCAGGGGGAAGAACACTGAAGCTTTCTTT. Translation gives CASSKSSRGKNTEAFF.

The chain links TRBV10-3 to TRBJ1-2, with D maybe TRBD1 (5 bases). The V end was cut by 7 bases, the J end by 6 bases, with 15 bases between. CDR1 is ENHRY and CDR2 is SYGVKD in the germline V gene. This CDR3 is 13 amino acids long. CDR3 sequence reads: CAIMGLSDHGYTF. The CDR3 region has the DNA TGTGCCATCATGGGACTTTCCGATCATGGCTACACCTTC.

The rearrangement joins TRBV5-1 to TRBJ1-2; 10 positions agree with TRBD1. V shed 2 bases and J 8 bases; nucleotides not matched to a gene: 18. The germline V gene encodes CDR1 SGHRS and CDR2 YFSETQ. The CDR3 is 18 amino acids. Here the CDR3 reads CASSFSRSGTGVFEGYTF. Here the CDR3 DNA reads TGCGCCAGCAGCTTTTCCAGATCCGGGACAGGGGTTTTTGAGGGCTACACCTTC. Together with reference TRBV5-1 and TRBJ1-2, the CDR3 gives the full variable domain: KAGVTQTPRYLIKTRGQQVTLSCSPISGHRSVSWYQQTPGQGLQFLFEYFSETQRNKGNFPGRFSGRQFSNSRSEMNVSTLELGDSALYLCASSFSRSGTGVFEGYTFGSGTRLTVV.

V and J are TRBV19 and TRBJ2-3; D possibly corresponds to TRBD2 (5 bases). The CDR3 covers 17 residues. V was pared by 6 bases and J by 4 bases, with 23 bases between. Germline assignment: CDR1 LNHDA and CDR2 SQIVND (reference sequence). The CDR3 DNA sequence: TGTGCCAGTAGCCCTACGGCCGACCCCACGAGGGCAGATACGCAGTATTTT. Translated, it gives CASSPTADPTRADTQYF.

J is TRBJ2-7 and V is TRBV19; 8 bases line up with TRBD1. The J segment lost 5 bases and the V segment lost 8 bases, leaving 17 bases of the junction unmatched. CDR1 and CDR2 (germline): LNHDA, SQIVND (reference sequence). There are 16 residues in the CDR3. The CDR3 region has the DNA TGTGCCAGTTCCTGGGATTTTGGGACAGGCCAGAACGAGCAGTACTTC. Protein sequence: CASSWDFGTGQNEQYF.

The chain is built from TRBV27 and TRBJ2-2; 7 bases map to TRBD2. Germline loops: CDR1 MNHEY, CDR2 SMNVEV (reference sequence). The CDR3 is 15 amino acids. After removal of 7 bases from V and 6 bases from J, the junction contained 11 bases not matched to a gene. The CDR3 DNA reads as TGTGCCAGCACCCGAGGCAGCGGGAAGGCCGGGGAGCTGTTTTTT. It specifies CASTRGSGKAGELFF.

The CDR3 here is CASRASGFTGELFF. The CDR3, as DNA: TGTGCCAGTAGGGCTAGCGGCTTCACCGGGGAGCTGTTTTTT. The chain joins TRBV19 to TRBJ2-2; 7 nucleotides match TRBD2. The V segment lost 6 bases and the J segment 4 bases; nucleotides outside the gene matches: 5. The CDR3 is 14 amino acids. CDR1 and CDR2 from the germline V gene are LNHDA and SQIVND (reference sequence).

Only one count was recorded for this clone. The chain carries TRBV6-5 and TRBJ2-4; 10 nucleotides match TRBD2. There are 15 residues in the CDR3. CDR1 and CDR2 (germline): MNHEY, SVGAGI. The V segment lost 6 bases and the J segment 8 bases; nucleotides outside the gene matches: 10. Here the CDR3 reads CASSQREGGEDIQYF. The DNA for the CDR3 is TGTGCCAGCAGCCAGCGGGAGGGGGGGGAAGACATTCAGTACTTC.

This clone was recorded once. The chain has TRBV28 and TRBJ1-1; 10 nucleotides align to TRBD1. The length of the CDR3 is 14 residues. The V segment lost 3 bases and the J segment 4 bases; nucleotides outside the gene matches: 2. Germline values: CDR1 MDHEN, CDR2 SYDVKM. CDR3 sequence: CASSFGTGATEAFF. The CDR3 region has the DNA TGTGCCAGCAGTTTTGGGACAGGGGCCACTGAAGCTTTCTTT.

The CDR3 reads CASSVGDRGRLTNEKLFF. Written as DNA, the CDR3 is TGTGCCAGCAGCGTAGGGGACAGGGGGCGATTAACTAATGAAAAACTGTTTTTT. This sequence joins TRBV9 and TRBJ1-4; 12 positions agree with TRBD1. J was trimmed by 1 base and V by 0 bases; bases with no gene match: 4. The CDR3 has 18 residues. The germline gives CDR1 SGDLS, CDR2 YYNGEE.

The V and J genes are TRBV2 and TRBJ1-1, with a weak D call TRBD1 (5 bases). Germline V lookup: CDR1 SNHLY, CDR2 FYNNEI. V was clipped by 6 bases and J by 0 bases, with 11 bases between them. The CDR3 runs to 14 residues. The CDR3 region is CASRYRTMNTEAFF. Written as DNA, the CDR3 is TGTGCCAGCAGGTACAGGACTATGAACACTGAAGCTTTCTTT.